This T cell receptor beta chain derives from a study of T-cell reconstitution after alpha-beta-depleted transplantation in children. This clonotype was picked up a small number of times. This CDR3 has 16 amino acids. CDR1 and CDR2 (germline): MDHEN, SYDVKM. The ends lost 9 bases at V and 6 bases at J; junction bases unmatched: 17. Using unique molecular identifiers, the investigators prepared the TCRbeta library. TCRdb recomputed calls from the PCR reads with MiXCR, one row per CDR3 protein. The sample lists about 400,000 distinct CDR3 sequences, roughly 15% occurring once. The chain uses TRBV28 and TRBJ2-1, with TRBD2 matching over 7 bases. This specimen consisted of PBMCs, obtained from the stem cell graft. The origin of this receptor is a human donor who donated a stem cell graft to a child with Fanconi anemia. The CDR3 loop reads CASRRGGRAEGNEQFF. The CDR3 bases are TGTGCCAGTCGCCGGGGAGGGAGGGCGGAGGGCAATGAGCAGTTCTTC.